Listed below are T cell receptor beta chains from one sample, sequenced in a study of cytomegalovirus exposure and HLA in healthy donors. Produced via immunoSEQ multiplex PCR; TCRdb's table is partial and in-frame only. The table records about 200,000 clones, roughly 80% of them present only once. Sequencing used PBMCs. The receptors were gathered from a woman aged 18-30 years in good health and CMV-seronegative. CDR3s include the opening cysteine and the closing phenylalanine or tryptophan. The D gene is left open where the match is weak. Only some rows state a clone size, as once, few, many or a class for expanded clones.

TRBJ2-5 - TRBD2 TRBV2 TGTGCCAGCAAAACGACTAGCGGGTCTCAAGAGACCCAGTACTTC CASKTTSGSQETQYF
TRBJ2-4 - - TRBV18 TGTGCCAGCTCACCGACGACAGATGCCTCCGAAAGCGAGCACTTC CASSPTTDASESEHF
TRBJ2-7 - - TRBV6-6 TGTGCCAGCAGCGAGGGGGAGGGGAGAACGGACGAGCAGTACTTC CASSEGEGRTDEQYF
TRBJ2-3 - - TRBV10-3 TGTGCCATCAGTGAACGGGACTCCAGCACAGATACGCAGTATTTT CAISERDSSTDTQYF
TRBJ2-3 - - TRBV5-4 TGTGCCAGCAGCTTGCCTGCAGATACGCAGTATTTT CASSLPADTQYF
TRBJ2-5 - - TRBV7-9 TGTGCCAGCAGCCCTCTCCTAGCAGACCAAGAGACCCAGTACTTC CASSPLLADQETQYF
TRBJ1-1 - - TRBV27 TGTGCCAGCAGTTTGTGGGGGCTTGGTGGCACTGAAGCTTTCTTT CASSLWGLGGTEAFF
TRBJ1-2 - - TRBV4-3 TGCGCCAGCAGTCCGGACCTCTACGGGGGTGGCTACACCTTC CASSPDLYGGGYTF
TRBJ2-1 - - TRBV5-1 TGCGCCAGCAGCAGCGGACGGGGTTCTATGGTCACCTACAATGAGCAGTTCTTC CASSSGRGSMVTYNEQFF
TRBJ1-6 - TRBD1 TRBV19 TGTGCCAGTAGCGTGACAGGGGGCTTAAATTCACCCCTCCACTTT CASSVTGGLNSPLHF
TRBJ2-7 - TRBD2 TRBV27 TGTGCCAGCAGTTTCCGGGGGGGCTCCTACGAGCAGTACTTC CASSFRGGSYEQYF
TRBJ2-2 once - TRBV30 TGTGCCTGGAGTCAGGGGAACGGGGAGCTGTTTTTT CAWSQGNGELFF
TRBJ1-4 - - TRBV6-6 TGTGCCAGCAGTTACGGCGGAACCACAACTAATGAAAAACTGTTTTTT CASSYGGTTTNEKLFF
TRBJ2-5 once TRBD1 TRBV27 TGTGCCAGCAGTTTGGGGACAGGGGGCCCGGGAATCCGAGAGACCCAGTACTTC CASSLGTGGPGIRETQYF
TRBJ1-1 - - TRBV14 TGTGCCAGCAGCCAGAAACGGCGTGAGAGGACTGAAGCTTTCTTT CASSQKRRERTEAFF
TRBJ2-7 - - TRBV21-1 TGTGCCAGCAGCAATCAAATCGACAGCTCCTACGAGCAGTACTTC CASSNQIDSSYEQYF
TRBJ2-3 - TRBD2 TRBV7-8 TGTGCCAGCAGCTTAGCTTTCTTGGGGACTAGCGGGACGGATACGCAGTATTTT CASSLAFLGTSGTDTQYF
TRBJ2-1 - TRBD2 TRBV11-3 TGTGCCAGCAGCTTAGTTTGGGTAGCGGGCGGGGAGCAGTTCTTC CASSLVWVAGGEQFF
TRBJ2-3 - - TRBV2 TGTGCCAGCAGTGAAGCGCTCGGGGTGGCAGATACGCAGTATTTT CASSEALGVADTQYF
TRBJ1-4 - - TRBV30 TGTGCCTGGAGTGTACGCCAGGGGAAGAGTGAAAAACTGTTTTTT CAWSVRQGKSEKLFF
TRBJ2-3 - TRBD2 TRBV10-3 TGTGCCATCAGTGAGTCGAACCCCGGGACTAGCGGCGCAGATACGCAGTATTTT CAISESNPGTSGADTQYF
TRBJ1-4 - TRBD1 TRBV18 TGTGCCAGCTCACCCGCCCTGACAGGGTTTGGCGAAAAACTGTTTTTT CASSPALTGFGEKLFF
TRBJ2-5 - TRBD2 TRBV7-2 TGTGCCAGCAGCTTATTCCAGGGAGGGCAAGAGACCCAGTACTTC CASSLFQGGQETQYF
TRBJ1-4 - TRBD1 TRBV19 TGTGCCAGTAGTATCGGGGCCGGGACAGCTAATGAAAAACTGTTTTTT CASSIGAGTANEKLFF